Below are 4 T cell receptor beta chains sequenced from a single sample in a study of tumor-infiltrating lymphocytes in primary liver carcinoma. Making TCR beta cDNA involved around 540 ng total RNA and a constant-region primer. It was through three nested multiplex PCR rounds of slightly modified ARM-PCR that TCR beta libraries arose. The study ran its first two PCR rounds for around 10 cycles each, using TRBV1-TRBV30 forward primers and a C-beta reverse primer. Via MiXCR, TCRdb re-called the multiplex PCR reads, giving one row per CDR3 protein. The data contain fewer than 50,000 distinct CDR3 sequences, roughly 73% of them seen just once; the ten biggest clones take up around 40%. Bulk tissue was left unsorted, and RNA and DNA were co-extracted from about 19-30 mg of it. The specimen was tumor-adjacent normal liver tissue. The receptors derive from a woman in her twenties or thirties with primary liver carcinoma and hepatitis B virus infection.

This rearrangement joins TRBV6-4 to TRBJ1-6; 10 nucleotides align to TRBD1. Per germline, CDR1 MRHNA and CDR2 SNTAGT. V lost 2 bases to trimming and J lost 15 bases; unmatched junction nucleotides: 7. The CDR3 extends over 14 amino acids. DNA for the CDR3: TGTGCCAGCAGTGACGGGACAGGGGAAGCACTCCTCCACTTT. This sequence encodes CASSDGTGEALLHF.

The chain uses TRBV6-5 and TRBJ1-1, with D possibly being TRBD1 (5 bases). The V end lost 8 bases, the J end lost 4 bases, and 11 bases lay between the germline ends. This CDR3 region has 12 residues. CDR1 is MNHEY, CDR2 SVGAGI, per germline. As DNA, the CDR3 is TGTGCCAGCTGGGACCTGAGCACTGAAGCTTTCTTT. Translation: CASWDLSTEAFF.

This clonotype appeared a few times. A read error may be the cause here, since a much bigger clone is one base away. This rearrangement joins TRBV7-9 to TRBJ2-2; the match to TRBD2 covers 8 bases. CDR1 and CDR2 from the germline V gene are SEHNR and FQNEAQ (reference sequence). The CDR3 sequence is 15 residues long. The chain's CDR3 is CASTSSGGNTGELVF. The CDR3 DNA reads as TGTGCCAGCACCTCATCGGGAGGGAACACCGGGGAGCTGGTTTTT.

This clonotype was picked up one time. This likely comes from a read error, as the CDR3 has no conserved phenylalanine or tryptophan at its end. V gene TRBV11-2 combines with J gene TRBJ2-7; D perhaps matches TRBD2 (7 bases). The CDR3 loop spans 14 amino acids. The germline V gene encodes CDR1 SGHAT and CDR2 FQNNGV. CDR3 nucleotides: TGTGCCGGCAGCTTAGTGGGGGGGCTTGACGAGCAGTACTTG. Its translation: CAGSLVGGLDEQYL.